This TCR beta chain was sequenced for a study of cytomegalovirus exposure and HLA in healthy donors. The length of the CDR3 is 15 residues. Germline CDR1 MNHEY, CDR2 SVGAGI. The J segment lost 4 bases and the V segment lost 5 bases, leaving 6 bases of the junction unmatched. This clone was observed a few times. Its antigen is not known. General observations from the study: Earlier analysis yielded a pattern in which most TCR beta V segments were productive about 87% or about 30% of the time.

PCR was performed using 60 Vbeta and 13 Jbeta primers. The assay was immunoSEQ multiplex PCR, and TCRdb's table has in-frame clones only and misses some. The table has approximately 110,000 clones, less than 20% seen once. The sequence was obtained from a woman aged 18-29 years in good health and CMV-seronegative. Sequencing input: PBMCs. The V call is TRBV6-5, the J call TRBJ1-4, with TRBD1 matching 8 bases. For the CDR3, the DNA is TGTGCCAGCAGTGGACAGGGAGGTCTTAATGAAAAACTGTTTTTT. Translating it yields CASSGQGGLNEKLFF.